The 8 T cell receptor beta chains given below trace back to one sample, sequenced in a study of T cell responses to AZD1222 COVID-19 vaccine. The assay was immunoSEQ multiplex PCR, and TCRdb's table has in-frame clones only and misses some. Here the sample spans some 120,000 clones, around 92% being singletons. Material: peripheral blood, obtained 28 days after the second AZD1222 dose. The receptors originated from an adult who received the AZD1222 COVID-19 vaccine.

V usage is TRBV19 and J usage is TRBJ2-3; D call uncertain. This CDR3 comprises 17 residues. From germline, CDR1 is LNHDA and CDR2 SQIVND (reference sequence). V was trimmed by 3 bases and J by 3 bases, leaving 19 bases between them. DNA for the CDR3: TGTGCCAGTAGTATTCCCGGACGGCCGAGTTGGACAGATACGCAGTATTTT. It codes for CASSIPGRPSWTDTQYF.

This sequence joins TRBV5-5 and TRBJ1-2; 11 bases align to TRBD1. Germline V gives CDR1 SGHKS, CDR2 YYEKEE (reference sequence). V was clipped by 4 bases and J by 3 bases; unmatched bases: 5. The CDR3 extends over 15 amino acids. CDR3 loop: CASSKAGQGDYGYTF. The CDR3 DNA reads TGTGCCAGCAGCAAAGCGGGACAGGGGGACTATGGCTACACCTTC.

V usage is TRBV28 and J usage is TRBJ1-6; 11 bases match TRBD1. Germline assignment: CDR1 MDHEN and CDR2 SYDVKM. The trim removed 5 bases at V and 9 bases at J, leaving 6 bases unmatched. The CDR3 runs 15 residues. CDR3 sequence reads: CASSIRTGGVSPLHF. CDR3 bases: TGTGCCAGCAGTATCCGGACAGGGGGCGTTTCACCCCTCCACTTT.

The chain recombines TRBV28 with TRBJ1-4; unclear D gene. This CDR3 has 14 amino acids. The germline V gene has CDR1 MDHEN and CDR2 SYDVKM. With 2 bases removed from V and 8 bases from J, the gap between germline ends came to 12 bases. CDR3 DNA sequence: TGTGCCAGCAGTTTACAGGCAGTTCGGGAAAAACTGTTTTTT. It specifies CASSLQAVREKLFF.

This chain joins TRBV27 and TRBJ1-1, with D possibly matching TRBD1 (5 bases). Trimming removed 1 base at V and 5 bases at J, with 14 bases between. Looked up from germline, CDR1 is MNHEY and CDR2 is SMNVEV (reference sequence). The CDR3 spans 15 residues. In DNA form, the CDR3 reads TGTGCCAGCAGTTTATTGCCAGGGAGGACAACTGAAGCTTTCTTT. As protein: CASSLLPGRTTEAFF.

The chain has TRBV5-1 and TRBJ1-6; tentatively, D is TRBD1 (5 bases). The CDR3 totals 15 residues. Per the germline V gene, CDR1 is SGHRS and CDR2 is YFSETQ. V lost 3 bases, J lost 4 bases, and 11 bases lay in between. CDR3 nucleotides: TGCGCCAGCAGCTCGGGGTCAGGGTATAATTCACCCCTCCACTTT. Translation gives CASSSGSGYNSPLHF.

CDR3 nucleotides: TGTGCCAGCTCCGGGCCGAGGGGAGAGACCCAGTACTTC. It yields the protein CASSGPRGETQYF. The chain recombines TRBV5-4 with TRBJ2-5; D tentatively reads TRBD1 or TRBD2 (5 bases each). Trimming removed 7 bases at V and 4 bases at J, with 14 bases between. The germline V gene has CDR1 SGHNT and CDR2 YYREEE (reference sequence). The CDR3 length is 13 residues.

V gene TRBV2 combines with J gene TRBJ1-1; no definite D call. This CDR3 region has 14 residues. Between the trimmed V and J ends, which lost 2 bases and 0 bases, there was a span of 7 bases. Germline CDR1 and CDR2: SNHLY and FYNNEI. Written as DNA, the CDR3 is TGTGCCAGCAGTGAACTGGGAATGAACACTGAAGCTTTCTTT. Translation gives CASSELGMNTEAFF.